The clone carrying this T cell receptor (beta chain) was detected a few times. Its target is not known. Via MiXCR, TCRdb re-called the 5' RACE reads, giving one row per CDR3 protein. The sample consists of 400,000 to 500,000 distinct CDR3 sequences, roughly 18% of them appearing once. Each donor (without exception) was a healthy Caucasian. This entry is derived from a study of identical twins. Study-wide findings and caveats: Findings came from cross-sectional statistics, without long-term follow-up of donors. Abundant beta clonotypes from cord blood bore fewer insertions; memory repertoires lacked this pattern.

Trimming at V came to 0 bases and at J to 8 bases, leaving 9 bases not matched to a gene. The CDR3 covers 15 residues. Germline values: CDR1 GTSNPN, CDR2 SVGIG (reference sequence). This sequence originates from a man aged 45-60 years in good health. The source material was naive T cells sorted from blood. V gene TRBV30 combines with J gene TRBJ2-1; 8 bases map to TRBD2. This chain's CDR3 is CAWSVGLAGGDEQFF. The CDR3 bases are TGTGCCTGGAGTGTTGGACTAGCTGGTGGCGATGAGCAGTTCTTC. Looking up the rest from reference TRBV30 and TRBJ2-1 gives the full variable domain: SQTIHQWPATLVQPVGSPLSLECTVEGTSNPNLYWYRQAAGRGLQLLFYSVGIGQISSEVPQNLSASRPQDRQFILSSKKLLLSDSGFYLCAWSVGLAGGDEQFFGPGTRLTVL.